The entry below describes one TCR beta chain. Antigen: not known. This entry comes from a study of OX40 agonist ivuxolimab in advanced cancers. Study in general: Partial responses were achieved by three patients, of whom one had hepatocellular carcinoma and two had cutaneous melanoma. General study findings and limits: CD4+ and CD8+ T cells in blood underwent clonal expansion by week 6 at 0.1 to 3.0 mg/kg.

The method was immunoSEQ multiplex PCR; TCRdb's version includes in-frame clones alone and lacks a portion of them. The sample holds about 69,000 clones, 90% seen once. The CDR3 is made up of 14 amino acids. The ends were cut back, 1 base at V and 5 bases at J, with 13 bases in the middle. CDR1 and CDR2 (germline): SGHKS, YYEKEE (reference sequence). This sequence originates from an adult with an advanced solid tumor such as melanoma, head and neck, liver or kidney cancer. Sample: CD4+ or CD8+ T cells sorted from blood, taken in a trial of the OX40 agonist ivuxolimab. The chain joins TRBV5-5 to TRBJ2-7; D might be TRBD2 (5 bases). The CDR3 is CASSLRTGIDEQYF. CDR3 DNA sequence: TGTGCCAGCAGCTTGAGGACGGGAATCGACGAGCAGTACTTC. Looking up the rest from reference TRBV5-5 and TRBJ2-7 gives the full variable domain: DAGVTQSPTHLIKTRGQQVTLRCSPISGHKSVSWYQQVLGQGPQFIFQYYEKEERGRGNFPDRFSARQFPNYSSELNVNALLLGDSALYLCASSLRTGIDEQYFGPGTRLTVT.